This is a list of T cell receptor beta chains from one sample in a study of T cells in Graves' hyperthyroidism and ophthalmopathy. From the multiplex PCR reads, TCRdb called clonotypes with MiXCR, one entry per CDR3 protein. The table has approximately 610,000 distinct CDR3 sequences, approximately 14% seen once. The sample comprised blood. All receptors derive from a woman aged 40 to 50 with Graves' ophthalmopathy. The conserved cysteine and the conserved F or W are not part of the CDR3 here.

>TRBV18
ASSPLDRGSPLH
>TRBV2
ASRTGGKDQPQH
>TRBV7-2
ASSFRTGSSYGYT
>TRBV6-1
ASSKGLGHTLRYQY
>TRBV6-5
ASSYSSGRGELF
>TRBV28
ASSFYFTEAF
>TRBV24-1
ATAGDSLTGELF
>TRBV12-3/TRBV12-4
ASSGGPMELHTGELF
>TRBV28
ASSPIRGEKLF
>TRBV20-1
SASVGKSLQYEQY
>TRBV15
ATSRDLRSEQY
>TRBV27
ASSLYNRGGGELF
>TRBV12-3/TRBV12-4
ASSPDRAIYEQY
>TRBV28
ASSTGGGGYSTEAF
>TRBV20-1
SARGPSGRNEQY
>TRBV7-2
ASSLVSSVETQY
>TRBV5-1
ASSLRLAGLTPQETQY
>TRBV25-1
ASSEHTGELF
>TRBV5-1
ASSQAPGLDSGELF
>TRBV7-8
ASSSSLDRGDQETQY
>TRBV20-1
SASPSSMNTEAF
>TRBV12-3/TRBV12-4
ASSHYRSGANVLT
>TRBV6-1
ASWAGWRGGQETQY
>TRBV20-1
SARDLLTSGRPPYEQY
>TRBV28
ASSSPAGSQETQY
>TRBV15
ATSTGAGANVLT
>TRBV7-2
ASSRPDWGTGNTNYGYT
>TRBV11-2
ASSSTGGPETTRRQETQY
>TRBV5-5
ASSLWGSLGEQY
>TRBV7-2
ASSLAHIASGYGYT
>TRBV12-3/TRBV12-4
ASSSSNSYGYT
>TRBV5-1
ASSLAGTGGSYGYT
>TRBV24-1
ATSDLANYGYT
>TRBV4-3
ASSQEAGPREQY
>TRBV30
AWSEPGRGAYEQY
>TRBV6-5
ASSYRPGTQPQH
>TRBV6-5
ASSYGDRGNYGYT
>TRBV6-2/TRBV6-3
ASGDGPYEQY
>TRBV29-1
SVEVRDRGPYEQY
>TRBV28
ASSTGGGVDYEQY
>TRBV28
ASSQPGYEQY
>TRBV28
ASSSREGLQETQY
>TRBV19
ASSILANTEAF
>TRBV5-4
ASSFQGTVNNEKLF
>TRBV24-1
ATSDPDRPAELF
>TRBV24-1
ATSDSREIQPQH
>TRBV5-1
ASSFGSVGSYEQY
>TRBV5-5
ASSVIRGEYQETQY
>TRBV6-5
ASLTRRTSLHPYEQY
>TRBV30
AWSLGLGTGELF
>TRBV27
ASTGNSGNTIY
>TRBV6-1
ASSDRGASGEAF
>TRBV29-1
SVESGTGGYT
>TRBV5-4
ASSLGGYGGVNTEAF
>TRBV15
ATSRDPTGSRAEAF
>TRBV11-3
ASRLTSGSPEQY
>TRBV6-2/TRBV6-3
AAGVKAF
>TRBV7-2
ASGRQNTGELF
>TRBV5-1
ASSWDPTNTGELF